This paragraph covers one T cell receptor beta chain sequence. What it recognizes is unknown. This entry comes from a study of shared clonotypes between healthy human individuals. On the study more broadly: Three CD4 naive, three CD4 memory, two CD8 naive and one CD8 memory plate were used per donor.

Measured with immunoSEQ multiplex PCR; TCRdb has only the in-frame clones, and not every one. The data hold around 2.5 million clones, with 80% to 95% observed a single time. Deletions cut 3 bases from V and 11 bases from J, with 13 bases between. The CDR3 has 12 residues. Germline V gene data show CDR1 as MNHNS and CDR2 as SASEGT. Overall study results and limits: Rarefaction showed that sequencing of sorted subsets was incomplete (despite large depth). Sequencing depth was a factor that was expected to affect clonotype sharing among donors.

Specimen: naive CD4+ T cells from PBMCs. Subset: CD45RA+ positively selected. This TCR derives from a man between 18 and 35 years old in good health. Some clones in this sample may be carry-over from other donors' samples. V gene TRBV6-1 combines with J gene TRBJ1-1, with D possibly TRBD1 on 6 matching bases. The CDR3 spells CASSDPGTMAFF. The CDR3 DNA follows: TGTGCCAGCAGTGACCCCGGGACAATGGCTTTCTTT.